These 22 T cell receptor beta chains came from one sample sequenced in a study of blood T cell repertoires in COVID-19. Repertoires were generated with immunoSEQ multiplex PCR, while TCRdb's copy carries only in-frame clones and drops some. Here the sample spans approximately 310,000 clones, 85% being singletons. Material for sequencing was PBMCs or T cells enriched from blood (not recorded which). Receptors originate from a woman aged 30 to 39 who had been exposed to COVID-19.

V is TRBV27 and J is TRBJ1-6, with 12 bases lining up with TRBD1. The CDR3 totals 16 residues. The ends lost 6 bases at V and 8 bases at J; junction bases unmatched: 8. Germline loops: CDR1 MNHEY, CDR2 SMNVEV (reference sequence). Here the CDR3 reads CASRERDRGQYSPLHF. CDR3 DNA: TGTGCCAGCAGGGAACGGGACAGGGGGCAATATTCACCCCTCCACTTT.

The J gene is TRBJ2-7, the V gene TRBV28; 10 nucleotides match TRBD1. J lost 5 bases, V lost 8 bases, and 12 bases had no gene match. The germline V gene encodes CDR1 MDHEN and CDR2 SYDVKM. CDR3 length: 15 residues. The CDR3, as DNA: TGTGCCAGCCAACCGGGGGGACAGGGGAGCAACGAGCAGTACTTC. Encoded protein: CASQPGGQGSNEQYF.

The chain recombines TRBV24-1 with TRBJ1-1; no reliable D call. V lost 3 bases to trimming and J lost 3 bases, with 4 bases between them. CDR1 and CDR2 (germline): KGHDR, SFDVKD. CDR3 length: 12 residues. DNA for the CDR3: TGTGCCACCAGTGATCCGGACACTGAAGCTTTCTTT. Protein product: CATSDPDTEAFF.

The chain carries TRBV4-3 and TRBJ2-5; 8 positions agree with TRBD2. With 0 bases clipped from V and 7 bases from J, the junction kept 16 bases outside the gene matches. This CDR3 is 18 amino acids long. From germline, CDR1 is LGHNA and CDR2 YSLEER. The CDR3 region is CASSQDLSGGLRVGTQYF. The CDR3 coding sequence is TGCGCCAGCAGCCAAGATTTAAGCGGGGGACTTCGGGTAGGGACCCAGTACTTC.

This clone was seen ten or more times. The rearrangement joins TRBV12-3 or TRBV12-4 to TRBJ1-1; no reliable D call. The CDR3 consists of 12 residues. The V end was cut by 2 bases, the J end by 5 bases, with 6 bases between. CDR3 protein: CASSLRGTEAFF. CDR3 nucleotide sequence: TGTGCCAGCAGTTTACGCGGGACTGAAGCTTTCTTT.

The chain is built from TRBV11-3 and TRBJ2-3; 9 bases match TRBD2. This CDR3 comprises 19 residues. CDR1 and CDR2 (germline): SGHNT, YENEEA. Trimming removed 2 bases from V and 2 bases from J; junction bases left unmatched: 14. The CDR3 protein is CASSLPFRGRASHTDTQYF. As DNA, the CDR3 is TGTGCCAGCAGCTTACCCTTCCGCGGGAGGGCCAGTCACACAGATACGCAGTATTTT.

The CDR3 sequence: CSASLSSAEQFF. The CDR3, as DNA: TGCAGTGCTAGTCTAAGTAGCGCAGAGCAGTTCTTC. The chain combines TRBV20-1 with TRBJ2-1; TRBD2 might be the D (5 bases). The CDR3 has 12 amino acids. The germline gives CDR1 DFQATT, CDR2 SNEGSKA (reference sequence). Trimming removed 3 bases at V and 10 bases at J, with 13 bases between.

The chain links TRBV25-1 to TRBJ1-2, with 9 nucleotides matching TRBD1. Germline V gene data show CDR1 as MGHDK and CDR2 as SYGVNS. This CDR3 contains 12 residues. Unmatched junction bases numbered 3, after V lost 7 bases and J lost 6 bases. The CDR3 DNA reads TGTGCCAGCAATGACAGGGGGGATGGCTACACCTTC. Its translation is CASNDRGDGYTF.

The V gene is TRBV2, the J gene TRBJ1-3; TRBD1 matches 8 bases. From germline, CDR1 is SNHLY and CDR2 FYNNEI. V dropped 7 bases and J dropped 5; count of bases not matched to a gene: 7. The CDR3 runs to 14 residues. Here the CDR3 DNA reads TGTGCCAGCATATATGGACAGGGAAGAAACACCATATATTTT. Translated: CASIYGQGRNTIYF.

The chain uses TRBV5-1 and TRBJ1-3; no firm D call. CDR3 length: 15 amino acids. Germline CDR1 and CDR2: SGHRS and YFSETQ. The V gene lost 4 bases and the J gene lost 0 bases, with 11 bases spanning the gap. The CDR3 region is CASSPSTGSGNTIYF. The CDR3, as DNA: TGCGCCAGCAGCCCCTCGACGGGCTCTGGAAACACCATATATTTT.

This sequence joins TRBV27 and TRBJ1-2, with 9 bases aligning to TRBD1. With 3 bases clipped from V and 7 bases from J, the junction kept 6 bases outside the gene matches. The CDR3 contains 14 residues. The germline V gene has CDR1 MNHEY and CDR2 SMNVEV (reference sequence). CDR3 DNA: TGTGCCAGCAGTTTCCTACAGGGGGCGCCTGGCTACACCTTC. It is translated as CASSFLQGAPGYTF.

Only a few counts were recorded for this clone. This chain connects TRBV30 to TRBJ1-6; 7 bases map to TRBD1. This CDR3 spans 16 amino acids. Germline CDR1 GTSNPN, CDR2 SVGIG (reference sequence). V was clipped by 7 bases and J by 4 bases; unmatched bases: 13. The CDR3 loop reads CASNRGTEGYNSPLHF. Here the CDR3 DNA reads TGTGCCTCTAATAGGGGGACAGAGGGTTATAATTCACCCCTCCACTTT.

As DNA, the CDR3 is TGTGCCTGGAATGGACAGGGAGGTAATGAAAAACTGTTTTTT. It encodes CAWNGQGGNEKLFF. The V gene is TRBV30, the J gene TRBJ1-4; the match to TRBD1 covers 8 bases. This CDR3 is 14 amino acids long. CDR1 and CDR2 (germline): GTSNPN, SVGIG (reference sequence). Unmatched junction bases numbered 5, after V lost 4 bases and J lost 4 bases.

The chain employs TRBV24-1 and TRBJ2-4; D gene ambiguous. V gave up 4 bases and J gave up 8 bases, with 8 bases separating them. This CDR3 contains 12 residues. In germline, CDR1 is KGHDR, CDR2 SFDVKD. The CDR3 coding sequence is TGTGCCACCAGTGAAGAAACGGACATTCAGTACTTC. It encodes CATSEETDIQYF.

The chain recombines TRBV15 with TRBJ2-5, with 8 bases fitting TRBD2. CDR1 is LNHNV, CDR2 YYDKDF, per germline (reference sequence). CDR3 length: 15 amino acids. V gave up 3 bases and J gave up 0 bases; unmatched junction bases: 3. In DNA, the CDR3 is TGTGCCACCAGCAGCGGGGGGGGAAACCAAGAGACCCAGTACTTC. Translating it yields CATSSGGGNQETQYF.

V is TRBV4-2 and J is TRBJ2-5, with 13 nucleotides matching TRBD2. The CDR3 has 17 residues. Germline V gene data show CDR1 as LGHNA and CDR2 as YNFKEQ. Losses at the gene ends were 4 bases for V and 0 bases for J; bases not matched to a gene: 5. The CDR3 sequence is CASSPTSGGGYQETQYF. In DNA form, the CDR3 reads TGTGCCAGCAGCCCCACTAGCGGGGGGGGATACCAAGAGACCCAGTACTTC.

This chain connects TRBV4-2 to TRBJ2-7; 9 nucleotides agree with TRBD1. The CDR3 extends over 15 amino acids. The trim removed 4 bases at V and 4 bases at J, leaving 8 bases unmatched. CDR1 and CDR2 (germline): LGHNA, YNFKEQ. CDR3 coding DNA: TGTGCCAGCAGCCCGGCCGGGACAGGGATTTACGAGCAGTACTTC. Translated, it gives CASSPAGTGIYEQYF.

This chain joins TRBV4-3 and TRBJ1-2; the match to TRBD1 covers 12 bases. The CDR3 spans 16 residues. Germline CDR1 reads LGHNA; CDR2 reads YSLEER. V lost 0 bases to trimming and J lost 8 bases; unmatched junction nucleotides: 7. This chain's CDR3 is CASSQDPGQGALGYTF. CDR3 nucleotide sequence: TGCGCCAGCAGCCAAGATCCGGGACAGGGGGCGCTCGGCTACACCTTC.

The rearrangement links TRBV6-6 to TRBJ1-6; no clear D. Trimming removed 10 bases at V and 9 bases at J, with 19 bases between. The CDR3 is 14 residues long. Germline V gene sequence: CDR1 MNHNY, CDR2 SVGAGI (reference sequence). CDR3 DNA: TGTGCCATAAACATGACACCCGTAGGTTCACCCCTCCACTTT. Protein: CAINMTPVGSPLHF.

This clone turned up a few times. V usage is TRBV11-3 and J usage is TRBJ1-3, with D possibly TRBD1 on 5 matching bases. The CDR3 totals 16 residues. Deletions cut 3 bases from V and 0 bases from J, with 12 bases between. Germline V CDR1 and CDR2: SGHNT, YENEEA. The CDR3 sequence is CASSLEIQVSGNTIYF. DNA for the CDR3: TGTGCCAGCAGCTTGGAGATACAGGTCTCTGGAAACACCATATATTTT.

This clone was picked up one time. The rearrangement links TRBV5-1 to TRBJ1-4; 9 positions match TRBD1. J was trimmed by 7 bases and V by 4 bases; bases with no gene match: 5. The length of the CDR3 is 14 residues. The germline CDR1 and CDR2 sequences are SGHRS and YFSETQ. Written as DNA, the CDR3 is TGCGCCAGCAGCCTGGACAGGGGTGTTGAAAAACTGTTTTTT. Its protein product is CASSLDRGVEKLFF.

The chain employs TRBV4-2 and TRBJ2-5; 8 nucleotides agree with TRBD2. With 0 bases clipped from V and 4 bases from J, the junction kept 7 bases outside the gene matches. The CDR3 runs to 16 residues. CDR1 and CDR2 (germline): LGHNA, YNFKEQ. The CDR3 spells CASSQDRDAGGETQYF. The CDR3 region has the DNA TGTGCCAGCAGCCAAGATAGGGACGCGGGGGGAGAGACCCAGTACTTC.